This TCR beta chain was retrieved from a study of T cell repertoires in cytomegalovirus infection. Study background: Public TCR beta signatures indicated both CMV infection and matching HLA type. Study-level results: CMV-specific TCR beta clonotypes restricted by HLA-C were the ones dominating the ex vivo response. Identification of carriers of CMV plus the relevant HLA was achieved through cumulative public TCR beta family frequency.

This CDR3 contains 15 residues. Germline V lookup: CDR1 SGHAT, CDR2 FQNNGV. Trimming shortened V by 6 bases and J by 2 bases, and 16 bases separated the two germline ends. The sample holds a few counts of this clonotype. The antigen is unknown. Via MiXCR, TCRdb re-called the reads, giving one row per CDR3 protein. In the table there are 70,000 or so distinct CDR3 sequences, 25% to 30% of which are singletons. The chain recombines TRBV11-2 with TRBJ1-2; D is undetermined. This sequence was found in a human donor in good health (CMV status not recorded). Some clones in this sample may be carry-over from other donors' samples. This material consisted of CD8+ T cells from cultured PBMCs, taken from culture after CMV antigen stimulation. CDR3 DNA sequence: TGTGCCAGCAGTCACGACTCCCCGGCGAACTATGGCTACACCTTC. Encoded protein: CASSHDSPANYGYTF.